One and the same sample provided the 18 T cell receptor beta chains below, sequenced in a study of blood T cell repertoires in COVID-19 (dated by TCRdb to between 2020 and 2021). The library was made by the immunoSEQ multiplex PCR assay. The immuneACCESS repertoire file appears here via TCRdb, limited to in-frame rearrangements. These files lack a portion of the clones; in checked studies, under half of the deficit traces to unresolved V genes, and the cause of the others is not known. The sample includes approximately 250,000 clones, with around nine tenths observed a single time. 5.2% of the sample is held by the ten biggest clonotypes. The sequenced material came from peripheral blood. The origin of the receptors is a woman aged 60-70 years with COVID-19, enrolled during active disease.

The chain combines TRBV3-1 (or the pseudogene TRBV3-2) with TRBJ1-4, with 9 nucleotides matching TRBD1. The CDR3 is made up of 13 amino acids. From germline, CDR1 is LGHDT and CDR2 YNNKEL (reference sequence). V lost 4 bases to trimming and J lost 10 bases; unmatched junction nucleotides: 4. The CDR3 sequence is CASSPGQGRKLFF. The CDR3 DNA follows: TGTGCCAGCAGCCCCGGACAGGGGCGAAAACTGTTTTTT.

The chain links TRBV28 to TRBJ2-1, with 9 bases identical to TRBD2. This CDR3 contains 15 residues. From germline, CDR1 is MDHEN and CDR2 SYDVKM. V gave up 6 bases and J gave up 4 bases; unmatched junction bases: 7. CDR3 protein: CASRLSGRTYNEQFF. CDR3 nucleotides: TGTGCCAGCAGGCTAAGCGGGAGGACTTACAATGAGCAGTTCTTC.

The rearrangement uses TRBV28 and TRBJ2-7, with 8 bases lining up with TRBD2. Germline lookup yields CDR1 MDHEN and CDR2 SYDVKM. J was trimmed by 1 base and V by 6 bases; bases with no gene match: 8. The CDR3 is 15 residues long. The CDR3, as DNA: TGTGCCAGCAGAACAGCGGGAGAAGGGTCCTACGAGCAGTACTTC. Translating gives CASRTAGEGSYEQYF. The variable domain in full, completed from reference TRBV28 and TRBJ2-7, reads DVKVTQSSRYLVKRTGEKVFLECVQDMDHENMFWYRQDPGLGLRLIYFSYDVKMKEKGDIPEGYSVSREKKERFSLILESASTNQTSMYLCASRTAGEGSYEQYFGPGTRLTVT.

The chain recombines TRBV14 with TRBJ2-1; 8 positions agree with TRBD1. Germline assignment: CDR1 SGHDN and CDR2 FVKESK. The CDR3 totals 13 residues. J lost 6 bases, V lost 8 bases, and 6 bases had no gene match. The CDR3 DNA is TGTGCCAGCGACAGGGGTTTGGGCAATGAGCAGTTCTTC. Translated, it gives CASDRGLGNEQFF.

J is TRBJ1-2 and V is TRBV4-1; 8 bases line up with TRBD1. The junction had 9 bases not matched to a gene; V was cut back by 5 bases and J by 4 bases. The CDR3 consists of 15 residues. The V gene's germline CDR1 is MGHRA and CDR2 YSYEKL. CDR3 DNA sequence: TGCGCCAGCAGCGAACAGGACAGGGCACTCTATGGCTACACCTTC. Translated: CASSEQDRALYGYTF.

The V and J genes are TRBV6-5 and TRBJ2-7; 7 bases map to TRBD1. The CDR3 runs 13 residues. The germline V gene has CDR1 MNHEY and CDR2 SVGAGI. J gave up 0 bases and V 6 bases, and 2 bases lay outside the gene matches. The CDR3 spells CASRGTASYEQYF. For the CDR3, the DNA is TGTGCCAGCAGGGGGACAGCCTCCTACGAGCAGTACTTC.

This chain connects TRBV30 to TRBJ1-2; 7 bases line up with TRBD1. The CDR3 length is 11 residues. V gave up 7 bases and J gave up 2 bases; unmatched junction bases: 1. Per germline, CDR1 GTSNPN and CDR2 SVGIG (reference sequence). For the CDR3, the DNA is TGTGCCTTGGACAGGAACTATGGCTACACCTTC. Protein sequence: CALDRNYGYTF.

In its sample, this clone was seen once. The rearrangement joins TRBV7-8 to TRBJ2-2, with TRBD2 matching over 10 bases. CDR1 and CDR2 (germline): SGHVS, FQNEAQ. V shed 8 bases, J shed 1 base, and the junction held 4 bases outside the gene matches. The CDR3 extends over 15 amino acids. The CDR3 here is CASGRTSGNTGELFF. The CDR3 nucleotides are TGTGCCAGCGGCAGGACTAGCGGGAACACCGGGGAGCTGTTTTTT.

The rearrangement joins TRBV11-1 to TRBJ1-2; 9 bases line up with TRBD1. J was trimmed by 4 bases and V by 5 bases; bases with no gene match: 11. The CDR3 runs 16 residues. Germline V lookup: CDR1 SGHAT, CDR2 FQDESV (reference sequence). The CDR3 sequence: CASSTRGRTGAYGYTF. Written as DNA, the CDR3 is TGTGCCAGCAGCACGCGGGGCCGGACAGGGGCCTATGGCTACACCTTC.

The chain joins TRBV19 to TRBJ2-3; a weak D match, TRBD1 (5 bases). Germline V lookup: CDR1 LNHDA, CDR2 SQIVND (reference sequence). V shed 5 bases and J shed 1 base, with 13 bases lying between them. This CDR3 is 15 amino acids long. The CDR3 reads CASSPRKGGTDTQYF. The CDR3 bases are TGTGCCAGTAGTCCTCGTAAAGGGGGCACAGATACGCAGTATTTT.

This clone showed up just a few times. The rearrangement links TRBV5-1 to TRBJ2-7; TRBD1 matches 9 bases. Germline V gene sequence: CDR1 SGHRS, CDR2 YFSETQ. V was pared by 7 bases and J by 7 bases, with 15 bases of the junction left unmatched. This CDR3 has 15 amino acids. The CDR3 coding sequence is TGCGCCAGCGCCCCATCCGGGACAGGGTCGCGGGAGCAGTACTTC. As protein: CASAPSGTGSREQYF.

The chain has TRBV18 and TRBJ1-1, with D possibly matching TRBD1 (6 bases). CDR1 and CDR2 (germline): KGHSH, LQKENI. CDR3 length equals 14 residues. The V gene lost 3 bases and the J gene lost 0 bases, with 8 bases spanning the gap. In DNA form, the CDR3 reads TGTGCCAGCTCACCCGACAGGATGAACACTGAAGCTTTCTTT. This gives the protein CASSPDRMNTEAFF.

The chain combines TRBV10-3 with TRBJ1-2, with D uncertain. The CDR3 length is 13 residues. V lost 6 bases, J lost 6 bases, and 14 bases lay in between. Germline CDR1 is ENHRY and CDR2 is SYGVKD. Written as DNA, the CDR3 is TGTGCCATCAGGGGAGGGAATCGGGATGGCTACACCTTC. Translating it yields CAIRGGNRDGYTF.

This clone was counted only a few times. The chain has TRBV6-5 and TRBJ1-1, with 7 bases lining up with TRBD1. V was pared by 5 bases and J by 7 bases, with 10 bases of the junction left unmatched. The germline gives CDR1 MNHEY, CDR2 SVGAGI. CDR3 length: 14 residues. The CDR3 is CASSPDRDQYEAFF. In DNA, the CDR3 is TGTGCCAGCAGTCCTGACAGGGACCAATATGAAGCTTTCTTT.

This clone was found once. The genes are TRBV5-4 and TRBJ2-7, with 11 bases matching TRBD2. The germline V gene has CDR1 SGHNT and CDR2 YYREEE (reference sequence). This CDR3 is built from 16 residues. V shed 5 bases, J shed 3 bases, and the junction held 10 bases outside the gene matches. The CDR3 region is CASRRGLADPIYEQYF. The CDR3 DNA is TGTGCCAGCAGACGGGGACTAGCGGACCCAATCTACGAGCAGTACTTC.

The CDR3 DNA is TGTGCCAGTAGTAGCGGGACAGCCCTTCTCTACAATCAGCCCCAGCATTTT. It specifies CASSSGTALLYNQPQHF. The chain uses TRBV19 and TRBJ1-5, with 7 positions matching TRBD1. Germline values: CDR1 LNHDA, CDR2 SQIVND (reference sequence). CDR3 size: 17 residues. V lost 4 bases and J lost 3; bases outside the gene matches: 12. The full variable domain, completed using reference TRBV19 and TRBJ1-5, is DGGITQSPKYLFRKEGQNVTLSCEQNLNHDAMYWYRQDPGQGLRLIYYSQIVNDFQKGDIAEGYSVSREKKESFPLTVTSAQKNPTAFYLCASSSGTALLYNQPQHFGDGTRLSIL.

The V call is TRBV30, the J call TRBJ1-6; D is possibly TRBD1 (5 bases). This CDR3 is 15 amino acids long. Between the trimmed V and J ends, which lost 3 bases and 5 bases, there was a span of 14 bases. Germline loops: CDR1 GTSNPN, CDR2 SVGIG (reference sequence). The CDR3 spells CAWSPPGHDNSPLHF. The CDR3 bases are TGTGCCTGGAGCCCCCCCGGACACGATAATTCACCCCTCCACTTT.

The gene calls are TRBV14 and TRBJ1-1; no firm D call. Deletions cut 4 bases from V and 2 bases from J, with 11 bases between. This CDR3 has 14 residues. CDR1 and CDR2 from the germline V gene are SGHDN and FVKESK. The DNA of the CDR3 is TGTGCCAGCAGCCCCTTGCTAGATAACACTGAAGCTTTCTTT. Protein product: CASSPLLDNTEAFF.